The 27 T cell receptor beta chains listed next were all sequenced from one sample in a study of T cell responses to AZD1222 COVID-19 vaccine. Profiled with immunoSEQ multiplex PCR; TCRdb holds only in-frame clones, not every one. Among about 190,000 clones listed, 85% to 95% were seen once. Sequenced material: peripheral blood, taken on day 0 of AZD1222 vaccination. The receptors here all came from an adult in good health.

CDR3 amino acids: CASSEVAGALSYEQYF. The CDR3 DNA reads as TGTGCCAGCAGTGAGGTGGCGGGGGCCCTCTCCTACGAGCAGTACTTC. This rearrangement joins TRBV6-1 to TRBJ2-7; weak D call: TRBD2 (7 bases). The CDR3 has 16 amino acids. V was pared by 3 bases and J by 0 bases, with 15 bases between. Germline V gives CDR1 MNHNS, CDR2 SASEGT.

The chain links TRBV11-2 to TRBJ1-5; 10 nucleotides align to TRBD1. Germline CDR1 SGHAT, CDR2 FQNNGV. V gave up 4 bases and J gave up 6 bases; unmatched junction bases: 6. The CDR3 is 15 residues long. Here the CDR3 DNA reads TGTGCCAGCAGCTCTGGGACAGGGGCCTTTCAGCCCCAGCATTTT. Residues: CASSSGTGAFQPQHF.

The gene calls are TRBV3-1 (or the pseudogene TRBV3-2) and TRBJ2-5; 9 nucleotides agree with TRBD2. Germline values: CDR1 LGHDT, CDR2 YNNKEL (reference sequence). V shed 0 bases and J 5 bases; nucleotides not matched to a gene: 13. The CDR3 is made up of 18 amino acids. CDR3 amino acids: CASSQDQAGGLRWETQYF. The CDR3 DNA is TGTGCCAGCAGCCAAGATCAAGCGGGGGGCCTACGCTGGGAGACCCAGTACTTC.

This clone was recorded only once. The chain is built from TRBV18 and TRBJ1-2; 8 positions agree with TRBD1. CDR1 is KGHSH and CDR2 is LQKENI in the germline V gene. The length of the CDR3 is 14 residues. V shed 3 bases, J shed 2 bases, and the junction held 2 bases outside the gene matches. The CDR3 nucleotides are TGTGCCAGCTCACCTGGACAGGGCAACTATGGCTACACCTTC. Protein: CASSPGQGNYGYTF.

The V and J genes are TRBV9 and TRBJ2-7; 12 bases match TRBD1. The CDR3 is made up of 14 amino acids. V lost 2 bases to trimming and J lost 5 bases; unmatched junction nucleotides: 2. CDR1 and CDR2 from the germline V gene are SGDLS and YYNGEE. The chain's CDR3 is CASSVGQGAHEQYF. For the CDR3, the DNA is TGTGCCAGCAGCGTGGGACAGGGGGCCCACGAGCAGTACTTC.

V usage is TRBV25-1 and J usage is TRBJ2-2; TRBD1 agrees at 8 bases. This CDR3 region has 17 residues. In germline, CDR1 is MGHDK, CDR2 SYGVNS. Unmatched junction bases numbered 10, after V lost 6 bases and J lost 1 base. The CDR3 here is CASRPNPGQGNTGELFF. The CDR3 DNA reads as TGTGCCAGCAGACCCAATCCCGGACAGGGGAACACCGGGGAGCTGTTTTTT.

The chain uses TRBV19 and TRBJ1-2, with 9 bases identical to TRBD1. CDR1 LNHDA and CDR2 SQIVND come from the germline V gene (reference sequence). The CDR3 spans 13 residues. V shed 6 bases and J 4 bases; nucleotides not matched to a gene: 3. This chain's CDR3 is CASSKTGGYGYTF. CDR3 DNA sequence: TGTGCCAGTAGCAAGACAGGGGGCTATGGCTACACCTTC.

The rearrangement links TRBV6-6 to TRBJ2-7, with 8 bases that match TRBD1. Germline V gives CDR1 MNHNY, CDR2 SVGAGI (reference sequence). This CDR3 has 14 amino acids. The V and J ends lost 5 bases and 5 bases, in that order; junction bases with no gene match: 8. Here the CDR3 DNA reads TGTGCCAGCAGTCCTGGACAGGGTAAAAACGAGCAGTACTTC. Amino acids: CASSPGQGKNEQYF.

This sequence joins TRBV7-3 and TRBJ2-1, with 11 bases matching TRBD2. J was trimmed by 7 bases and V by 5 bases; bases with no gene match: 7. The CDR3 length is 15 residues. Germline loops: CDR1 SGHTA, CDR2 FQGTGA. The CDR3 sequence is CASSATSGGLNEQFF. The CDR3, as DNA: TGTGCCAGCAGCGCCACTAGCGGGGGATTAAATGAGCAGTTCTTC.

V is TRBV11-2 and J is TRBJ2-2; D is uncertain. The CDR3 totals 14 residues. CDR1 is SGHAT and CDR2 is FQNNGV in the germline V gene. V was cut by 5 bases and J by 5 bases, with 12 bases left in between. The CDR3 region is CASSQGWKTGELFF. The CDR3 bases are TGTGCCAGCAGCCAAGGTTGGAAGACCGGGGAGCTGTTTTTT.

The chain has TRBV5-8 and TRBJ2-2, with a weak D call TRBD2 (5 bases). The germline V gene encodes CDR1 SGHTS and CDR2 YDEGEE. Trimming pared 6 bases from V and 2 bases from J, leaving 8 bases between. The CDR3 covers 13 residues. CDR3 bases: TGTGCCAGCACTCGGGGTAACACCGGGGAGCTGTTTTTT. Its protein product is CASTRGNTGELFF.

This clone was observed once. The chain couples TRBV10-3 to TRBJ1-5; D might be TRBD1 (5 bases). Trimming shortened V by 0 bases and J by 9 bases, and 21 bases separated the two germline ends. The CDR3 contains 17 residues. Looked up from germline, CDR1 is ENHRY and CDR2 is SYGVKD. The CDR3 sequence is CAISESIRGRGSTPQHF. The CDR3 nucleotides read TGTGCCATCAGTGAGTCGATCCGGGGGAGGGGAAGTACGCCCCAGCATTTT.

J is TRBJ1-3 and V is TRBV12-3 or TRBV12-4; the D is unclear. CDR3 length: 13 residues. V lost 1 base to trimming and J lost 3 bases, with 4 bases between them. The DNA of the CDR3 is TGTGCCAGCAGTTTAGTACGTGGAAACACCATATATTTT. Translation: CASSLVRGNTIYF.

The chain combines TRBV9 with TRBJ1-4; D gene ambiguous. The germline V and J ends were trimmed by 0 bases and 7 bases, with 16 bases remaining between them. From germline, CDR1 is SGDLS and CDR2 YYNGEE. The CDR3 runs 16 residues. The CDR3 reads CASSVGGSRWGEKLFF. The CDR3 DNA reads TGTGCCAGCAGCGTAGGAGGGTCCCGGTGGGGTGAAAAACTGTTTTTT.

The chain recombines TRBV2 with TRBJ1-5, with unresolved D. Between the trimmed V and J ends, which lost 0 bases and 6 bases, there was a span of 6 bases. The CDR3 loop spans 13 amino acids. Germline CDR1 SNHLY, CDR2 FYNNEI. The CDR3 nucleotides read TGTGCCAGCAGTGAAGCCCCCCTTCAGCCCCAGCATTTT. The encoded protein is CASSEAPLQPQHF.

The chain has TRBV4-2 and TRBJ1-4; D call uncertain. Per the germline V gene, CDR1 is LGHNA and CDR2 is YNFKEQ. The V end lost 2 bases, the J end lost 6 bases, and 19 bases lay between the germline ends. The CDR3 runs 17 residues. The CDR3 spells CASSQPKDGLPDEKLFF. The DNA of the CDR3 is TGTGCCAGCAGCCAACCAAAGGACGGGTTACCCGATGAAAAACTGTTTTTT.

The rearrangement uses TRBV28 and TRBJ1-5; no clear D. This CDR3 has 13 amino acids. V was clipped by 4 bases and J by 2 bases, with 6 bases between them. Germline-derived CDR1 and CDR2 are MDHEN and SYDVKM. The CDR3 DNA sequence: TGTGCCAGCAGTTCCGGGGGCAATCAGCCCCAGCATTTT. Its translation is CASSSGGNQPQHF.

CDR3 region: CAISEVGAGDSPLHF. CDR3 sequence (DNA): TGTGCCATCAGTGAGGTCGGAGCAGGGGATTCACCCCTCCACTTT. This chain connects TRBV10-3 to TRBJ1-6, with D maybe TRBD1 (6 bases). The CDR3 extends over 15 amino acids. Trimming pared 2 bases from V and 8 bases from J, leaving 13 bases between. Germline V CDR1 and CDR2: ENHRY, SYGVKD.

The chain combines TRBV14 with TRBJ1-6; D gene ambiguous. The V gene's germline CDR1 is SGHDN and CDR2 FVKESK. This CDR3 spans 14 amino acids. Trimming took off 1 base at V and 7 bases at J, with 8 bases between the two ends. CDR3 sequence (DNA): TGTGCCAGCAGCCAAGTGGGGAGGAATTCACCCCTCCACTTT. The encoded protein is CASSQVGRNSPLHF.

The V call is TRBV5-1, the J call TRBJ2-1; 15 bases line up with TRBD2. V dropped 2 bases and J dropped 9; count of bases not matched to a gene: 6. The CDR3 has 16 amino acids. Germline V CDR1 and CDR2: SGHRS, YFSETQ. As DNA, the CDR3 is TGCGCCAGCAGCTTCGGACTAGCGGGGGGGCATGTTGAGCAGTTCTTC. Its protein is CASSFGLAGGHVEQFF. Variable domain in full (rest from reference TRBV5-1 and TRBJ2-1): KAGVTQTPRYLIKTRGQQVTLSCSPISGHRSVSWYQQTPGQGLQFLFEYFSETQRNKGNFPGRFSGRQFSNSRSEMNVSTLELGDSALYLCASSFGLAGGHVEQFFGPGTRLTVL.

This chain joins TRBV5-1 and TRBJ1-1; unclear D gene. The CDR3 covers 14 residues. Per the germline V gene, CDR1 is SGHRS and CDR2 is YFSETQ. V was clipped by 0 bases and J by 1 base, with 7 bases between them. CDR3 sequence reads: CASSLVDQNTEAFF. The CDR3 nucleotides read TGCGCCAGCAGCTTGGTTGATCAGAACACTGAAGCTTTCTTT.

The chain links TRBV5-3 to TRBJ1-2; D remains unclear. TRBV5-3 counts as an open reading frame of uncertain function. The V and J ends lost 0 bases and 7 bases respectively, with 19 bases between them. The CDR3 has 16 amino acids. The DNA for the CDR3 is TGTGCCAGAAGCTTGGTTTCGGCGGACTCTCGGCGTGGCTACACCTTC. Amino acids: CARSLVSADSRRGYTF.

V and J are TRBV3-1 (or the pseudogene TRBV3-2) and TRBJ1-1, with D hard to call. V was shortened by 3 bases and J by 1 base, with 18 bases between the two germline ends. The V gene's germline CDR1 is LGHDT and CDR2 YNNKEL (reference sequence). There are 17 residues in the CDR3. CDR3 nucleotide sequence: TGTGCCAGCAGCCATCGAACCGACGGGAGGGCGAACACTGAAGCTTTCTTT. The encoded protein is CASSHRTDGRANTEAFF.

The chain links TRBV6-5 to TRBJ1-2, with D perhaps TRBD1 (6 bases). Trimming removed 0 bases from V and 5 bases from J, with 16 bases in between. Germline V gives CDR1 MNHEY, CDR2 SVGAGI. The CDR3 loop spans 16 amino acids. For the CDR3, the DNA is TGTGCCAGCAGTTACTCGCCTAGGACAGCCCAATATGGCTACACCTTC. It is translated as CASSYSPRTAQYGYTF.

The rearrangement uses TRBV28 and TRBJ1-2; TRBD1 agrees at 8 bases. Germline loops: CDR1 MDHEN, CDR2 SYDVKM. With V trimmed by 6 bases and J by 3 bases, 6 bases remained unmatched. The CDR3 totals 14 residues. CDR3 in DNA: TGTGCCAGCAGGTCGCAGGGGGCGGACTATGGCTACACCTTC. Translating gives CASRSQGADYGYTF.

The chain is built from TRBV10-3 and TRBJ1-1; D ambiguous. The CDR3 is 15 amino acids. V was cut by 0 bases and J by 1 base, with 9 bases left in between. Germline V lookup: CDR1 ENHRY, CDR2 SYGVKD. CDR3 amino acids: CAISESLRGNTEAFF. CDR3 DNA sequence: TGTGCCATCAGTGAGTCCCTCCGAGGGAACACTGAAGCTTTCTTT.

V and J are TRBV3-1 (or the pseudogene TRBV3-2) and TRBJ1-5; D call uncertain. The ends were cut back, 0 bases at V and 3 bases at J, with 3 bases in the middle. Per the germline V gene, CDR1 is LGHDT and CDR2 is YNNKEL (reference sequence). The CDR3 sequence is 13 residues long. The CDR3 DNA is TGTGCCAGCAGCCAAGATCTCAATCAGCCCCAGCATTTT. Translating gives CASSQDLNQPQHF.